This T cell receptor delta chain was identified in a study of γδ T cells in repeated Plasmodium falciparum infection. As for the study in general: Timepoints: baseline, immediately before selected infections, and 21 days after every infection.

Study results and limitations: In Vdelta2-negative, largely Vdelta1+, gammadelta repertoires, repeated controlled infections appeared to drive clonal selection waves.

TCRdb fed the multiplex PCR reads into CATT to redo clone calling. The sample consists of 80,000 to 95,000 delta-chain clones, 1.4% of them appearing once. The junction had 27 bases not matched to a gene; V was cut back by 4 bases and J by 6 bases. This CDR3 contains 22 residues. Germline V lookup: CDR1 TSWWSYY, CDR2 QGS. About this clone: What it binds is not known. TCRdb's protein for this DNA is that of a much larger clone and differs from the translation at residue 9, likely a read error; the protein shown is the DNA translation.

Flow sorting of PBMC yielded separate Vgamma9/Vdelta2+ and Vdelta2-negative gammadelta T cell populations for bulk repertoire analysis. The chain carries TRDV1 and TRDJ1; 12 bases map to TRDD3. The sequence derives from a pool of human donors (malaria-infected and uninfected, not separated). Sequenced material: gamma-delta T cells from blood. In DNA form, the CDR3 reads TGTGCTCTTGGGGCCTCTCCAATTTCCTACTGGGGGATACAGTCCTCAAATCATAAACTCATCTTT. Its protein is CALGASPISYWGIQSSNHKLIF.